Listed below are T cell receptor beta chains from one sample, sequenced in a study of T cell responses to AZD1222 COVID-19 vaccine. Data came from immunoSEQ multiplex PCR; TCRdb stores just in-frame clones and leaves some out. The sample lists 150,000 to 200,000 clones, approximately 90% seen once, with roughly 6% in the top ten. The sequencing here drew on peripheral blood, taken on day 0 of AZD1222 vaccination. Receptor source: an adult in good health. Both conserved end residues are part of each CDR3. Fields, in order: J gene, V gene, CDR3 protein.

TRBJ1-1	TRBV27	CASSPHRAGRNTEAFF
TRBJ1-2	TRBV5-1	CASRQGLNGYTF
TRBJ1-6	TRBV30	CAANRAPDNNSPLHF
TRBJ1-5	TRBV19	CASNGRGTNQPQHF
TRBJ2-7	TRBV9	CASSGITSGALYEQYF
TRBJ1-2	TRBV7-9	CASSLGGGPGIYGYTF
TRBJ2-3	TRBV7-2	CASSSTSRPTDTQYF
TRBJ2-1	TRBV4-2	CASSQYSGTSGSGWKDEQFF
TRBJ2-5	TRBV6-5	CASSYGREWETQYF
TRBJ1-3	TRBV3-1/TRBV3-2	CASQGAAGNTIYF
TRBJ2-5	TRBV11-2	CASSELAEETQYF
TRBJ2-2	TRBV5-1	CASSSKKTGGNGGELFF
TRBJ2-7	TRBV27	CASSRRAGPYEQYF
TRBJ2-7	TRBV19	CASSLQAGTGGYEQYF
TRBJ1-6	TRBV10-2	CASDPLGESYNSPLHF
TRBJ1-2	TRBV28	CASTLGGGYGYTF
TRBJ2-1	TRBV5-3	CARSCLQGLPYNEQFF
TRBJ1-2	TRBV28	CASSLRQGAGYGYTF
TRBJ1-6	TRBV7-9	CASKKAGQAYSPLHF
TRBJ2-3	TRBV3-1/TRBV3-2	CASSPGPSQYRDTQYF
TRBJ2-1	TRBV2	CASKMGVSNNEQFF
TRBJ1-2	TRBV2	CASSTQGGASNYGYTF
TRBJ1-5	TRBV5-1	CASSLWGQYDQPQHF
TRBJ2-5	TRBV5-6	CASSSPSGGAVQETQYF
TRBJ2-7	TRBV10-1	CASSDASQCSYEQYF
TRBJ2-3	TRBV7-2	CASSLALTDTQYF
TRBJ1-3	TRBV3-1/TRBV3-2	CASSQDLAELGGNTIYF
TRBJ1-6	TRBV7-9	CASRRTGDSPLHF
TRBJ1-1	TRBV7-9	CASSLGGWGQNTEAFF
TRBJ1-4	TRBV7-9	CASSSGTGGPNEKLFF
TRBJ1-2	TRBV5-1	CASTPGQANYGYTF
TRBJ1-5	TRBV5-6	CASSSARGPQHF
TRBJ1-4	TRBV3-1/TRBV3-2	CASSEAGQQNEKLFF
TRBJ1-6	TRBV7-9	CASSLAPGVNSPLHF
TRBJ1-5	TRBV24-1	CATSDEGNAGNQPQHF
TRBJ1-2	TRBV10-3	CAISMRQGLVEYGYTF
TRBJ2-7	TRBV29-1	CSVEGNNRGAGDHEQYF
TRBJ2-3	TRBV5-5	CASSLVPSTSTDTQYF
TRBJ1-4	TRBV9	CASSVGQGLEKLFF
TRBJ1-6	TRBV6-5	CAIATSPSSPLHF
TRBJ2-5	TRBV11-1	CASSLKETQYF
TRBJ2-1	TRBV9	CASSVGGGGLTYNEQFF
TRBJ2-2	TRBV5-1	CASSPRTDGTGELFF
TRBJ1-5	TRBV7-9	CASSTGTGAGQPQHF
TRBJ1-6	TRBV6-5	CASRDSFNSPLHF
TRBJ2-7	TRBV29-1	CSVERAGEKGQYF
TRBJ2-7	TRBV5-4	CASSAWTSGIYEQYF
TRBJ1-5	TRBV21-1	CASSKGTGTGITPQHF
TRBJ2-1	TRBV5-1	CASSWPGLAGQGKSAYNEQFF
TRBJ2-3	TRBV27	CASSLVIRSGRGRTDTQYF
TRBJ1-2	TRBV28	CASSFGAARGNYGYTF
TRBJ2-5	TRBV28	CASSPGLQETQYF
TRBJ1-5	TRBV6-4	CASSVEAHSNQPQHF
TRBJ2-7	TRBV3-1/TRBV3-2	CASSRLAGETAQYF
TRBJ2-7	TRBV11-2	CASLLSGRDEQYF